A single sample is the source of the 18 T cell receptor beta chains below, sequenced in a study of long-term antiretroviral therapy in people with HIV. Version v3.0 of the immunoSEQ assay ran at survey level. Sequencing used immunoSEQ multiplex PCR; TCRdb keeps in-frame clones, though not all of them. The data show tens of thousands of clones, 80% to 85% seen once. The material sequenced was unsorted PBMCs, taken 1 year after starting antiretroviral therapy. Receptor source: a young man with HIV.

The genes are TRBV5-1 and TRBJ2-5; 7 bases map to TRBD1. Trimming took 4 bases from V and 2 from J; bases not matched to a gene: 5. The CDR3 consists of 14 residues. CDR1 is SGHRS and CDR2 is YFSETQ in the germline V gene. The CDR3 sequence is CASSRWDSQETQYF. The CDR3 nucleotides read TGCGCCAGCAGCCGGTGGGACAGTCAAGAGACCCAGTACTTC.

This sequence joins TRBV19 and TRBJ1-5; 8 positions agree with TRBD1. CDR3 length equals 15 residues. Germline trimming cut 3 bases from V and 4 bases from J; bases unmatched to any gene: 5. CDR1 and CDR2 (germline): LNHDA, SQIVND (reference sequence). Here the CDR3 reads CASSILDRANQPQHF. CDR3 DNA: TGTGCCAGTAGTATCCTGGACAGGGCAAATCAGCCCCAGCATTTT.

The chain uses TRBV6-1 and TRBJ2-7; 7 nucleotides line up with TRBD2. Per the germline V gene, CDR1 is MNHNS and CDR2 is SASEGT. The CDR3 totals 15 residues. Losses at the gene ends were 0 bases for V and 4 bases for J; bases not matched to a gene: 6. The CDR3 bases are TGTGCCAGCAGTGAAGCGGGAGGGGCGGGGTACGAGCAGTACTTC. Translated, it gives CASSEAGGAGYEQYF.

The V gene is TRBV6-1, the J gene TRBJ2-4, with 9 nucleotides matching TRBD1. Per germline, CDR1 MNHNS and CDR2 SASEGT. The CDR3 consists of 18 residues. Unmatched junction bases numbered 14, after V lost 1 base and J lost 7 bases. The CDR3 is CASSEEFGTGGLLNIQYF. CDR3 nucleotide sequence: TGTGCCAGCAGTGAAGAGTTTGGAACAGGGGGCCTCTTGAACATTCAGTACTTC.

The chain recombines TRBV7-2 with TRBJ2-7; D gene unclear. V was cut by 4 bases and J by 6 bases, with 10 bases left in between. From germline, CDR1 is SGHTA and CDR2 FQGNSA. The length of the CDR3 is 12 residues. This CDR3 reads CASSWDLGEQYF. CDR3 coding DNA: TGTGCCAGCAGCTGGGATCTCGGCGAGCAGTACTTC. Together with reference TRBV7-2 and TRBJ2-7, the CDR3 gives the full variable domain: GAGVSQSPSNKVTEKGKDVELRCDPISGHTALYWYRQSLGQGLEFLIYFQGNSAPDKSGLPSDRFSAERTGGSVSTLTIQRTQQEDSAVYLCASSWDLGEQYFGPGTRLTVT.

This chain connects TRBV7-2 to TRBJ2-1, with D possibly TRBD1 on 5 matching bases. V dropped 2 bases and J dropped 2 bases, with 13 bases sitting between them. CDR1 is SGHTA and CDR2 is FQGNSA in the germline V gene. This CDR3 is 16 amino acids long. The CDR3 DNA reads as TGTGCCAGCAGCTTATTGGGCAGGGTGCCCTACAATGAGCAGTTCTTC. Residues: CASSLLGRVPYNEQFF.

V and J are TRBV19 and TRBJ2-3; the D call may be TRBD1 or TRBD2 (5 bases each). V lost 5 bases and J 8 bases, leaving 20 bases between the germline ends. Germline-derived CDR1 and CDR2 are LNHDA and SQIVND (reference sequence). CDR3 size: 15 residues. The CDR3 nucleotides read TGTGCCAGTAGTTCCCTGGGCAGGGACCATGGTACGCAGTATTTT. Its protein is CASSSLGRDHGTQYF.

V and J are TRBV19 and TRBJ1-2; possible D gene TRBD1, 5 bases. Deletions cut 7 bases from V and 7 bases from J, with 22 bases between. Germline-derived CDR1 and CDR2 are LNHDA and SQIVND (reference sequence). There are 15 residues in the CDR3. The CDR3 sequence: CASTPSGFRDSGYTF. The CDR3 coding sequence is TGTGCCAGTACCCCTTCAGGGTTCCGTGACTCTGGCTACACCTTC.

CDR3 nucleotide sequence: TGTGCCAGCAGTTTGCCGGTAAGCAATCAGCCCCAGCATTTT. It is translated as CASSLPVSNQPQHF. The chain employs TRBV28 and TRBJ1-5, with D hard to call. The CDR3 has 14 amino acids. The V and J ends lost 3 bases and 1 base respectively, with 7 bases between them. Germline CDR1 and CDR2: MDHEN and SYDVKM.

J is TRBJ2-7 and V is TRBV7-2; TRBD1 agrees at 9 bases. Germline-derived CDR1 and CDR2 are SGHTA and FQGNSA. The V segment lost 2 bases and the J segment 4 bases; nucleotides outside the gene matches: 6. The CDR3 runs to 15 residues. CDR3 nucleotides: TGTGCCAGCAGCTTACTGGACAGGGGAACGTACGAGCAGTACTTC. Translated: CASSLLDRGTYEQYF.

By its share, this clone is medium-sized. This rearrangement joins TRBV2 to TRBJ1-6, with 8 bases identical to TRBD1. V shed 3 bases, J shed 7 bases, and the junction held 2 bases outside the gene matches. The CDR3 has 14 amino acids. Germline CDR1 and CDR2: SNHLY and FYNNEI. The CDR3 region has the DNA TGTGCCAGCAGTGATAACAGGGGGAATTCACCCCTCCACTTT. Amino acids: CASSDNRGNSPLHF.

This clone showed up just once. The chain carries TRBV6-5 and TRBJ2-7, with D unresolved. In germline, CDR1 is MNHEY, CDR2 SVGAGI. There are 14 residues in the CDR3. Between the trimmed V and J ends, which lost 2 bases and 3 bases, there was a span of 11 bases. The CDR3 here is CASSYRITNYEQYF. The CDR3 bases are TGTGCCAGCAGTTACCGGATTACGAACTACGAGCAGTACTTC.

This clone was seen once. V and J are TRBV29-1 and TRBJ2-3, with TRBD1 matching 7 bases. This CDR3 spans 16 amino acids. Germline assignment: CDR1 SQVTM and CDR2 ANQGSEA. Trimming at V came to 7 bases and at J to 6 bases, leaving 19 bases not matched to a gene. The CDR3 DNA reads as TGCAGCGCCTCAGGCAGAGACAGGGTGTTGGAGGATACGCAGTATTTT. It translates to CSASGRDRVLEDTQYF.

The chain recombines TRBV28 with TRBJ2-7; D gene ambiguous. The CDR3 contains 12 residues. V lost 2 bases, J lost 8 bases, and 10 bases lay in between. CDR1 and CDR2 (germline): MDHEN, SYDVKM. The CDR3 DNA reads as TGTGCCAGCAGTTTAGACTGGTCGAAGCAGTACTTC. Amino acid sequence: CASSLDWSKQYF.

The CDR3 is CASGFGKETQYF. For the CDR3, the DNA is TGTGCTAGTGGTTTCGGGAAAGAGACCCAGTACTTC. The rearrangement links TRBV12-5 to TRBJ2-5; tentative D call: TRBD2 (5 bases). The CDR3 has 12 amino acids. Germline-derived CDR1 and CDR2 are LGHNT and FRNRAP. The germline V and J ends were trimmed by 3 bases and 3 bases, with 5 bases remaining between them.

This sequence joins TRBV4-1 and TRBJ2-1; the D call may be TRBD1 or TRBD2 (7 bases each). The CDR3 totals 15 residues. Germline lookup yields CDR1 MGHRA and CDR2 YSYEKL. The V end was cut by 4 bases, the J end by 10 bases, with 20 bases between. The CDR3, as DNA: TGCGCCAGCAGCCCCTATGCAGCGGGACAGATCGAGCAGTTCTTC. This gives the protein CASSPYAAGQIEQFF.

This sequence joins TRBV6-1 and TRBJ2-7; unclear D gene. The V end was cut by 8 bases, the J end by 0 bases, with 14 bases between. CDR3 size: 14 residues. CDR1 is MNHNS and CDR2 is SASEGT in the germline V gene. Here the CDR3 DNA reads TGTGCCAGCCAGGCGCAGGACCGCTCCTACGAGCAGTACTTC. Amino acid sequence: CASQAQDRSYEQYF.

The chain links TRBV6-1 to TRBJ1-6, with 7 bases aligning to TRBD1. The CDR3 is made up of 17 amino acids. CDR1 MNHNS and CDR2 SASEGT come from the germline V gene. The V and J ends lost 4 bases and 4 bases, in that order; junction bases with no gene match: 10. This CDR3 reads CASSVDRDRSYNSPLHF. The CDR3 bases are TGTGCCAGCAGTGTTGACAGGGACCGTTCTTATAATTCACCCCTCCACTTT.